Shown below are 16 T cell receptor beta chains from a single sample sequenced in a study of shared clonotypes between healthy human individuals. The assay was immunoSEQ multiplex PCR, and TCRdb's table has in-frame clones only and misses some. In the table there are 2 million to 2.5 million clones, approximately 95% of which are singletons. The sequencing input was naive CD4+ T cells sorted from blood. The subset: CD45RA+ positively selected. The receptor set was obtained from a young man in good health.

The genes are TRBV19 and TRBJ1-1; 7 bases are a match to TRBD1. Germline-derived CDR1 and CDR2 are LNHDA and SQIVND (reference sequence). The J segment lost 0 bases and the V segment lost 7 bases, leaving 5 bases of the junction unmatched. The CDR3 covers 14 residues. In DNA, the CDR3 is TGTGCCAGTATTGATGGACAGGTGAACACTGAAGCTTTCTTT. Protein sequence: CASIDGQVNTEAFF.

In nucleotides, the CDR3 is TGTGCCAGTAGTTCTAGCGGGACCGGGGAGCTGTTTTTT. Protein product: CASSSSGTGELFF. The chain recombines TRBV19 with TRBJ2-2; 8 bases agree with TRBD2. Germline CDR1 LNHDA, CDR2 SQIVND (reference sequence). The CDR3 covers 13 residues. Losses at the gene ends were 5 bases for V and 5 bases for J; bases not matched to a gene: 1. The full variable domain, with the rest looked up from reference TRBV19 and TRBJ2-2, is DGGITQSPKYLFRKEGQNVTLSCEQNLNHDAMYWYRQDPGQGLRLIYYSQIVNDFQKGDIAEGYSVSREKKESFPLTVTSAQKNPTAFYLCASSSSGTGELFFGEGSRLTVL.

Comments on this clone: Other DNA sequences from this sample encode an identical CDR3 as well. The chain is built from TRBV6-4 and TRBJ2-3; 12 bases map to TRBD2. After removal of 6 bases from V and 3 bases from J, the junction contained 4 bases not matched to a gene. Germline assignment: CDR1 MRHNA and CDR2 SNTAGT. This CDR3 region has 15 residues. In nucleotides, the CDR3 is TGTGCCAGCAGACCCCTAGCGGGGGGGACAGATACGCAGTATTTT. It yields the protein CASRPLAGGTDTQYF.

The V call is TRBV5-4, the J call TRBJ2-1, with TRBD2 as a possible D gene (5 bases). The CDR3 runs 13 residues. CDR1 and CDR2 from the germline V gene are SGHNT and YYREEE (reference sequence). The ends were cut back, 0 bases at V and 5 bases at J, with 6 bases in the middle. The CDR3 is CASSLVSDNEQFF. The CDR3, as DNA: TGTGCCAGCAGCTTGGTTAGCGACAATGAGCAGTTCTTC.

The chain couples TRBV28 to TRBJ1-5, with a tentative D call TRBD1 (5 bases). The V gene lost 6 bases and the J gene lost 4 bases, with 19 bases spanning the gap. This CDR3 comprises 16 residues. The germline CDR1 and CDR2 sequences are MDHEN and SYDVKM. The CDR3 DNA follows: TGTGCCAGCAGCCATCTGATAGGGGTTACAAATCAGCCCCAGCATTTT. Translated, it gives CASSHLIGVTNQPQHF.

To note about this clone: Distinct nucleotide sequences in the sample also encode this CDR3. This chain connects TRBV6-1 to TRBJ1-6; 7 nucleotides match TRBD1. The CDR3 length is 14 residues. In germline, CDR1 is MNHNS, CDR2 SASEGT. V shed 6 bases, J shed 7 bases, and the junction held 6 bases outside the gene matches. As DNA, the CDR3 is TGTGCCAGCAGCCGGACAGGCTCAAATTCACCCCTCCACTTT. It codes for CASSRTGSNSPLHF.

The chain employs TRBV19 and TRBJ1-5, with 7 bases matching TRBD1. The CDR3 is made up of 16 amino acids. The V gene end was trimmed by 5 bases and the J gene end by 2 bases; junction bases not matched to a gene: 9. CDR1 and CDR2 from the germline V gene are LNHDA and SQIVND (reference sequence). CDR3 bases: TGTGCCAGTAGTCCCTCGAGGCAGGGGGGCAATCAGCCCCAGCATTTT. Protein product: CASSPSRQGGNQPQHF.

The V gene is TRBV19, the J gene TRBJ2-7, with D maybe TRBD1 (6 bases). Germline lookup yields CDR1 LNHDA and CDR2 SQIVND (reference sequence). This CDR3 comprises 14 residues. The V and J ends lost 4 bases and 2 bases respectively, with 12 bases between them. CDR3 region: CASSKGQLPYEQYF. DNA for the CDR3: TGTGCCAGTAGTAAGGGACAACTACCCTACGAGCAGTACTTC.

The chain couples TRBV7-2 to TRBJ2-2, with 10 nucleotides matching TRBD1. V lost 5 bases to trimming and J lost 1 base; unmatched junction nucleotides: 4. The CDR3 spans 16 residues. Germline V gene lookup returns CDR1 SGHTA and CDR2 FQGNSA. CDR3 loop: CASSRDRGRNTGELFF. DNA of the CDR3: TGTGCCAGCAGCCGCGACAGGGGGCGGAACACCGGGGAGCTGTTTTTT.

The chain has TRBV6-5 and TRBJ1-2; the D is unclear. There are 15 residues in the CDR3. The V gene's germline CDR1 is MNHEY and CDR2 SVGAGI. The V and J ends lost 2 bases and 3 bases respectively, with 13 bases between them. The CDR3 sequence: CASSYAWTDHYGYTF. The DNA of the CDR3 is TGTGCCAGCAGTTACGCCTGGACGGATCACTATGGCTACACCTTC.

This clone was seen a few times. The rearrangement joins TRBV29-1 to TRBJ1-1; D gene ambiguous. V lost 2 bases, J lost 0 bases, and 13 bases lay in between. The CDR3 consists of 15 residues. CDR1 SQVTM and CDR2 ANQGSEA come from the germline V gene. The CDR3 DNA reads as TGCAGCGTTGAAAATGCGGCAGGACTGAACACTGAAGCTTTCTTT. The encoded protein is CSVENAAGLNTEAFF.

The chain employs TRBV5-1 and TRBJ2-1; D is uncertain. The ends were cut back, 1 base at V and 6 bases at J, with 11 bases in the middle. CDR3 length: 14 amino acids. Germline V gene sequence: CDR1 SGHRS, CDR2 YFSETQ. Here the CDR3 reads CASSLYRELNEQFF. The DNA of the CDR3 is TGCGCCAGCAGCTTGTATAGGGAACTCAATGAGCAGTTCTTC.

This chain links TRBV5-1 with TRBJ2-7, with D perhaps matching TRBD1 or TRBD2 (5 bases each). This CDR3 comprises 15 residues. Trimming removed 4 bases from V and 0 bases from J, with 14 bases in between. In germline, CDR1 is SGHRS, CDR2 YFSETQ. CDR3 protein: CASSAGDRSSYEQYF. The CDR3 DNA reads TGCGCCAGCAGCGCTGGGGACCGTAGCTCCTACGAGCAGTACTTC.

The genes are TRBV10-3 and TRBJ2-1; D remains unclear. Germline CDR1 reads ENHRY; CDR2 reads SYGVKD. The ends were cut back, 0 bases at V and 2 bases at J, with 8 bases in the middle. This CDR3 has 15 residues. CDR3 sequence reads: CAISESMGTYNEQFF. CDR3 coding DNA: TGTGCCATCAGTGAGTCCATGGGGACCTACAATGAGCAGTTCTTC.

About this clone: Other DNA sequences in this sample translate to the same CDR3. CDR3 region: CASSFRTVNTEAFF. CDR3 bases: TGTGCCAGCAGTTTCAGGACGGTGAACACTGAAGCTTTCTTT. This chain uses TRBV28 with TRBJ1-1; D gene ambiguous. Per the germline V gene, CDR1 is MDHEN and CDR2 is SYDVKM. The CDR3 is made up of 14 amino acids. The germline V and J ends were trimmed by 3 bases and 0 bases, with 8 bases remaining between them.

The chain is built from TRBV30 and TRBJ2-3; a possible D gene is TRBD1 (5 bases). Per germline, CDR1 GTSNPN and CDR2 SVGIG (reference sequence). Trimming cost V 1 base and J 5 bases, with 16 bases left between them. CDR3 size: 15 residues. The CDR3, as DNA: TGTGCCTGGAGTGCAGGGAAGGTAGTCGTAGATACGCAGTATTTT. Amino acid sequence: CAWSAGKVVVDTQYF.